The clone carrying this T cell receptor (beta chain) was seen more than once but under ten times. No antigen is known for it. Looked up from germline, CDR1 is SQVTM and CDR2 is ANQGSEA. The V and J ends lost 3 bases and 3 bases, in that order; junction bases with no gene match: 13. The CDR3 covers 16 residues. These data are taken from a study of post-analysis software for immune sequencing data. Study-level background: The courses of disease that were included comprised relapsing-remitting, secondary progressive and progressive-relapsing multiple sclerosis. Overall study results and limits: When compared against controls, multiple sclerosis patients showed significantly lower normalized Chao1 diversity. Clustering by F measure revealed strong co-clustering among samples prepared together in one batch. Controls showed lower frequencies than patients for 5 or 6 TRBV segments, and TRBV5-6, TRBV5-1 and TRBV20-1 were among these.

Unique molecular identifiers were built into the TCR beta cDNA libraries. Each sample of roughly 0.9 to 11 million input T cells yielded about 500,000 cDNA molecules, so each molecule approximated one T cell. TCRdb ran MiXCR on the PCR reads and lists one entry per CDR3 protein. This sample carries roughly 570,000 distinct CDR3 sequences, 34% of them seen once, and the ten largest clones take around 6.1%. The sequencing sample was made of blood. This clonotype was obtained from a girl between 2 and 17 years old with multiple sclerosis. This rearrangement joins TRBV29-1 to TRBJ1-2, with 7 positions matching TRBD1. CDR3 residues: CSVDYVTGLRDYGYTF. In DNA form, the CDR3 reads TGCAGCGTTGACTACGTGACAGGGTTAAGGGACTATGGCTACACCTTC.